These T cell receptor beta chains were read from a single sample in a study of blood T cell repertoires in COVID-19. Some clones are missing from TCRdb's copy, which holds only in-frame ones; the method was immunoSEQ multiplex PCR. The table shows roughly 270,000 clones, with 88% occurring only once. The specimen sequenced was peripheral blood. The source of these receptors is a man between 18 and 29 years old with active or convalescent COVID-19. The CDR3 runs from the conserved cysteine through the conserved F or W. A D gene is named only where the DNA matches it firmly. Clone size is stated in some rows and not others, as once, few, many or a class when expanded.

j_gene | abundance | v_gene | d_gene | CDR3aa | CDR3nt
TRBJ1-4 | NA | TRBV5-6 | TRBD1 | CASSHGTGNEKLFF | TGTGCCAGCAGCCACGGGACAGGGAATGAAAAACTGTTTTTT
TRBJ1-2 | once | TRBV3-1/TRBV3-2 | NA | CASSPAGRGYTF | TGTGCCAGCAGCCCTGCAGGGCGAGGCTACACCTTC
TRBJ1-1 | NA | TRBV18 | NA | CASSPATGNTEAFF | TGTGCCAGCTCACCCGCCACAGGGAACACTGAAGCTTTCTTT
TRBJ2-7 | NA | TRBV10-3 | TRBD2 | CAISESKSGGGEQYF | TGTGCCATCAGTGAGTCGAAGAGCGGGGGAGGCGAGCAGTACTTC
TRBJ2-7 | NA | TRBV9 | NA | CASSVASGTYEQYF | TGTGCCAGCAGCGTAGCTTCGGGAACCTACGAGCAGTACTTC
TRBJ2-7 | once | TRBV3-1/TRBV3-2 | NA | CASSATINYEQYF | TGTGCCAGCAGCGCCACAATTAACTACGAGCAGTACTTC
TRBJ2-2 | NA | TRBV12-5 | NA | CASGLTNTGELFF | TGTGCTAGTGGTTTAACTAACACCGGGGAGCTGTTTTTT
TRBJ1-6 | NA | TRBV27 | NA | CASSLSSYSGAGSPLHF | TGTGCCAGCAGTTTATCGTCCTATTCGGGTGCGGGTTCACCCCTCCACTTT
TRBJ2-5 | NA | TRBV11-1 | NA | CASSLDSQETQYF | TGTGCCAGCAGCTTGGACAGCCAAGAGACCCAGTACTTC
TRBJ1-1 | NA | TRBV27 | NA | CASSFTQITNTEAFF | TGTGCCAGCAGTTTTACACAGATAACGAACACTGAAGCTTTCTTT
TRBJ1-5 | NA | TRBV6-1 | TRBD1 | CASSETGYNQPQHF | TGTGCCAGCAGTGAGACAGGGTACAATCAGCCCCAGCATTTT
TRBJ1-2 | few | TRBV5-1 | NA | CASSLEGDGYTF | TGCGCCAGCAGCTTGGAAGGGGATGGCTACACCTTC
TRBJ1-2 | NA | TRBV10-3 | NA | CAISESNNRALYGYTF | TGTGCCATCAGTGAGTCGAATAACAGGGCACTCTATGGCTACACCTTC
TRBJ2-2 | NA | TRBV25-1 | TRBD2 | CASSAGLAGVSTGELFF | TGTGCCAGCAGTGCCGGACTAGCGGGGGTGTCTACCGGGGAGCTGTTTTTT
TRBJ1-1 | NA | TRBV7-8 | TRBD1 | CASSSVTGVGTEAFF | TGTGCCAGCAGCTCCGTTACAGGGGTGGGGACTGAAGCTTTCTTT
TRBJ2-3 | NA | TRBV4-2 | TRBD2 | CASSPLASGGRRNTQYF | TGTGCCAGCAGCCCCTTGGCTAGCGGGGGGCGACGAAATACGCAGTATTTT
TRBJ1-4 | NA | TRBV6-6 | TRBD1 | CASSRRQGGEKLFF | TGTGCCAGCAGTCGACGACAGGGTGGGGAAAAACTGTTTTTT
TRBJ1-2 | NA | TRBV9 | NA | CASSPGPLGGYTF | TGTGCCAGCAGCCCAGGCCCCTTGGGTGGCTACACCTTC